The T cell receptor (beta chain) under discussion was sequenced for a study of cytomegalovirus exposure and HLA in healthy donors. Study context: A preliminary data release comprised 80 million to 95 million unique TCRs obtained from HLA-typed donors. Regarding the study as a whole: Analyzed later, association rates of TCRs varied across HLA loci, with DRB1 most and HLA-C fewest. Being indistinguishable, some V segments were excluded, TRBV6-2 and TRBV6-3 among them. Near-uniform donor sequencing depth was presumed by presence/absence analyses.

The J segment lost 6 bases and the V segment lost 2 bases, leaving 8 bases of the junction unmatched. CDR3 length equals 15 residues. CDR1 SEHNR and CDR2 FQNEAQ come from the germline V gene (reference sequence). A single count supports this clone. The antigen is unknown. This PCR relied on a set of 60 Vbeta primers and 13 Jbeta primers. The data were produced by immunoSEQ multiplex PCR, yet TCRdb's version contains in-frame clones alone and is incomplete. In the table there are 200,000 or so clones, roughly four fifths of which are singletons. Source material: PBMCs. The chain employs TRBV7-9 and TRBJ1-2; 8 bases line up with TRBD1. The sequence came from a boy aged 2-9 years in good health and CMV-seronegative. The CDR3 sequence is CASSLTTGVGDGYTF. CDR3 bases: TGTGCCAGCAGCTTAACGACAGGGGTGGGAGATGGCTACACCTTC.